This TCR beta chain was recorded in a study of cytotoxic CD8 clonotypes in ibrutinib-treated CLL. Study details: After a median of around 70 months, roughly 14 patients stayed remitted and approximately twelve progressed; responses had been partial in 24 and complete in 2.

Whole-study results and caveats: Baseline clonality, higher than in age-matched healthy donors, tracked circulating CD8+ T-cell counts. Clonality rose at ibrutinib response, held steady in sustained remission, and fell toward baseline at progression.

CDR1 and CDR2 (germline): SGHTA, FQGTGA. The CDR3 is made up of 13 amino acids. The V gene lost 5 bases and the J gene lost 6 bases, with 11 bases spanning the gap. Sequencing used immunoSEQ multiplex PCR; TCRdb keeps in-frame clones, though not all of them. The data contain 200,000 to 250,000 clones, nearly 80% of them seen just once; the ten biggest clones take up over 9.5%. With regard to this clone: Its specificity is not known.

This material consisted of PBMCs, taken after 12 months of ibrutinib treatment. The chain uses TRBV7-3 and TRBJ2-1, with D hard to call. This receptor was identified in a human donor with chronic lymphocytic leukemia. This chain's CDR3 is CASSLGWGNEQFF. As DNA, the CDR3 is TGTGCCAGCAGCCTAGGGTGGGGCAATGAGCAGTTCTTC.